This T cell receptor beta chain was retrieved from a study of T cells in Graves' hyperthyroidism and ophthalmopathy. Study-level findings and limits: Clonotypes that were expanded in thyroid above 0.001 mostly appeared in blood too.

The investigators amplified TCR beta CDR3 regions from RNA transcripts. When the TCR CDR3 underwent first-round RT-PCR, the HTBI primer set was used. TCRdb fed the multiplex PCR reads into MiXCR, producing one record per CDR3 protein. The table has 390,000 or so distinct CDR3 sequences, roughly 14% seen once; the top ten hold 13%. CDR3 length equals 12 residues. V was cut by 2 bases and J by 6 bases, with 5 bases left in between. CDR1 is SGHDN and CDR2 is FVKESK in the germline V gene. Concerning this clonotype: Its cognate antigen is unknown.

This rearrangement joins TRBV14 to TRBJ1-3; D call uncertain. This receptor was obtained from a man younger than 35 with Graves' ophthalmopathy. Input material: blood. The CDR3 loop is CASSQPQNTIYF. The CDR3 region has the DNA TGTGCCAGCAGCCAACCCCAAAACACCATATATTTT.